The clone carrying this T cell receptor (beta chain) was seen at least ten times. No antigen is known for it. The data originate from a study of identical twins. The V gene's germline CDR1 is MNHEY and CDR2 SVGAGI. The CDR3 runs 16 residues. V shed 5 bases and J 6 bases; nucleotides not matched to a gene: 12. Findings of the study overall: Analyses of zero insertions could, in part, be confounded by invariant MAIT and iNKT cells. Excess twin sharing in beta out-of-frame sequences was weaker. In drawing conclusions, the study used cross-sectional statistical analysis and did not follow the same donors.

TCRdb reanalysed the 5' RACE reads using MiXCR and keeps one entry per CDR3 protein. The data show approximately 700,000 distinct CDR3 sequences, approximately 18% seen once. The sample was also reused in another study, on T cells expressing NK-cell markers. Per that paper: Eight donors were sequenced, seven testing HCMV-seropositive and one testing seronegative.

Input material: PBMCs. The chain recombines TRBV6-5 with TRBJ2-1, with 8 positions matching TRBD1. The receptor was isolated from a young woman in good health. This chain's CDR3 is CASSHRYGQGGNEQFF. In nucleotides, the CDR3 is TGTGCCAGCAGTCACAGGTACGGACAGGGAGGCAATGAGCAGTTCTTC.